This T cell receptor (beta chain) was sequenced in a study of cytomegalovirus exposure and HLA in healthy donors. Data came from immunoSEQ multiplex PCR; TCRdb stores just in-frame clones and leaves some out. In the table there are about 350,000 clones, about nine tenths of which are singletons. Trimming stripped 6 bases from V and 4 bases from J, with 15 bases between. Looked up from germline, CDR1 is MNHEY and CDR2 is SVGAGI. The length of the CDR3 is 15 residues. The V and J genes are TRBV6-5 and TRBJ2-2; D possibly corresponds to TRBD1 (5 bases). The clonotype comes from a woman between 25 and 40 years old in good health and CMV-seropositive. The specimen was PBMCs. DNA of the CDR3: TGTGCCAGCAGCCGGACACCCGACCCCACCGGGGAGCTGTTTTTT. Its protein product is CASSRTPDPTGELFF.